Listed below are T cell receptor beta chains from one sample, sequenced in a study of Japanese encephalitis immunity and Zika vaccine responses. One entry per CDR3 protein, called by TCRdb with MiXCR from the 5' RACE reads. The sample shows approximately 600 distinct CDR3 sequences, over 2% of them seen only once. The sample here was antigen-activated CD4+ T cells from blood, cultured, taken during a Zika inactivated vaccine study. These receptors were collected from an adult woman who received an inactivated Zika virus vaccine. Both conserved end residues are part of each CDR3. The order of the fields is J gene, clone size, D gene, V gene, CDR3 protein, CDR3 DNA. D genes are given only for firm matches. Clone size is not always given. Where it is, it says once, few, many or a class for expanded clones.

TRBJ1-1	large	TRBD1	TRBV5-8	CASSTPGQGWTEAFF	TGTGCCAGCAGCACTCCGGGACAGGGGTGGACTGAAGCTTTCTTT
TRBJ1-1	large	-	TRBV7-3	CASSLDSIARHGQKNTEAFF	TGTGCCAGCAGCTTAGATAGCATCGCCCGGCACGGACAGAAAAACACTGAAGCTTTCTTT
TRBJ2-3	medium-sized	TRBD2	TRBV9	CASSFREGSSTDTQYF	TGTGCCAGCAGCTTCCGGGAGGGTTCTAGCACAGATACGCAGTATTTT
TRBJ2-2	medium-sized	TRBD1	TRBV27	CASSPRTGRFTGELFF	TGTGCCAGCAGTCCTAGGACAGGGCGCTTCACCGGGGAGCTGTTTTTT
TRBJ1-4	many	-	TRBV15	CATSPAWASNEKLFF	TGTGCCACCAGCCCGGCGTGGGCATCGAATGAAAAACTGTTTTTT
TRBJ2-7	-	-	TRBV7-9	CASSLRYEQYF	TGTGCCAGCAGCTTACGCTACGAGCAGTACTTC
TRBJ2-4	medium-sized	-	TRBV5-5	CASSSRTMAKNIQYF	TGTGCCAGCAGCTCCCGGACAATGGCCAAAAACATTCAGTACTTC
TRBJ1-2	many	-	TRBV28	CASSDPGSSYTF	TGTGCCAGCAGTGATCCAGGGTCCAGCTACACCTTC
TRBJ2-7	few	TRBD1	TRBV19	CASSIAGGSYEQYF	TGTGCCAGTAGTATAGCAGGGGGCTCCTACGAGCAGTACTTC
TRBJ1-4	medium-sized	-	TRBV7-9	CASSFDRTEKLFF	TGTGCCAGCAGCTTTGACAGGACTGAAAAACTGTTTTTT
TRBJ2-1	-	TRBD2	TRBV7-4	CASSLDSNGGRPYNEQFF	TGTGCCAGCAGCTTAGACTCAAACGGCGGGAGGCCCTACAATGAGCAGTTCTTC
TRBJ2-3	medium-sized	-	TRBV24-1	CATSDLKQGSPDTQYF	TGTGCCACCAGTGATTTGAAACAGGGTTCCCCAGATACGCAGTATTTT
TRBJ2-1	large	-	TRBV28	CASKGGGPINEQFF	TGTGCCAGCAAGGGGGGAGGGCCAATAAATGAGCAGTTCTTC
TRBJ2-5	-	-	TRBV6-1	CASSEQNRLETQHF	TGTGCCAGCAGTGAACAAAATCGGCTGGAGACCCAGCACTTC
TRBJ1-5	large	-	TRBV6-6	CASSYSGGEQPQHF	TGTGCCAGCAGTTACTCAGGTGGGGAGCAGCCCCAGCATTTT
TRBJ2-1	large	TRBD1	TRBV11-2	CASSLGQGVYNEQFF	TGTGCCAGCAGCTTGGGACAGGGCGTCTACAATGAGCAGTTCTTC
TRBJ2-5	large	TRBD1	TRBV6-5	CASSRRTGPQETQYF	TGTGCCAGCAGCCGACGGACAGGGCCGCAAGAGACCCAGTACTTC
TRBJ2-3	large	-	TRBV6-1	CASSAYGDSSTDTQYF	TGTGCCAGCAGTGCCTATGGGGACTCCAGCACAGATACGCAGTATTTT
TRBJ2-7	medium-sized	-	TRBV5-1	CASAVGRGNYEQYF	TGCGCCAGCGCCGTGGGCCGGGGCAACTACGAGCAGTACTTC
TRBJ2-1	medium-sized	-	TRBV24-1	CATSDIKGLPGEQFF	TGTGCCACCAGTGATATCAAGGGACTCCCAGGGGAGCAGTTCTTC